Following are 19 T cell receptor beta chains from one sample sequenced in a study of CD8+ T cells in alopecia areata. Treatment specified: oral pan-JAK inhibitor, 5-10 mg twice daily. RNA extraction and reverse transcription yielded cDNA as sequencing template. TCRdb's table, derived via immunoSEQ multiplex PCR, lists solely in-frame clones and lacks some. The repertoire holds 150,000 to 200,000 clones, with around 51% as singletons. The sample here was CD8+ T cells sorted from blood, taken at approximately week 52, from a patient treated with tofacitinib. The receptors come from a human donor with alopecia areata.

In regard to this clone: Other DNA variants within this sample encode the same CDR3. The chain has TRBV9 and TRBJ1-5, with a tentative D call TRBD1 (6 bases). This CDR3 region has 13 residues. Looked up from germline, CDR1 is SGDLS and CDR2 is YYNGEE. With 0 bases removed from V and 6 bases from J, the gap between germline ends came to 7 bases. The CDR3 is CASSVEGGQPQHF. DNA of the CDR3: TGTGCCAGCAGCGTAGAGGGGGGTCAGCCCCAGCATTTT.

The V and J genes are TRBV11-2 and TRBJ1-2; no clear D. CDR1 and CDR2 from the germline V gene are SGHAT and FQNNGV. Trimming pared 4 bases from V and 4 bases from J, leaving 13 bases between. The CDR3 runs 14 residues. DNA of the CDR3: TGTGCCAGCAGCTCCAGTCCGGAGTCCTATGGCTACACCTTC. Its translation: CASSSSPESYGYTF.

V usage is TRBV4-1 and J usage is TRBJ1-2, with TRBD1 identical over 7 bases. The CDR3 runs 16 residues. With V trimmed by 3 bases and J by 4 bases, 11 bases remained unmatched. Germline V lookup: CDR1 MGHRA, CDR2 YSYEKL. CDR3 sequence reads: CASSHRSTGTAYGYTF. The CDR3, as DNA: TGCGCCAGCAGCCACCGATCCACCGGGACAGCCTATGGCTACACCTTC.

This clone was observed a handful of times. CDR3 region: CASSPESFLGNQPQHF. In DNA form, the CDR3 reads TGTGCCAGTAGCCCCGAATCCTTCCTTGGCAATCAGCCCCAGCATTTT. The rearrangement uses TRBV19 and TRBJ1-5; D unresolved. Germline CDR1 and CDR2: LNHDA and SQIVND (reference sequence). The V end lost 6 bases, the J end lost 2 bases, and 17 bases lay between the germline ends. This CDR3 has 16 amino acids.

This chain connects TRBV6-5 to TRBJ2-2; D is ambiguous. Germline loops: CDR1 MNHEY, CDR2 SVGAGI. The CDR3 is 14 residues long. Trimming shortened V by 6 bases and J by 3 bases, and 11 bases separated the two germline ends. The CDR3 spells CASSTLPDTGELFF. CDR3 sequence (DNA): TGTGCCAGCAGCACCCTCCCGGACACCGGGGAGCTGTTTTTT.

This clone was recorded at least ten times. The CDR3 is CASSFGLALTGELFF. As DNA, the CDR3 is TGTGCCAGCAGCTTCGGACTAGCACTCACCGGGGAGCTGTTTTTT. V usage is TRBV7-9 and J usage is TRBJ2-2, with 8 bases identical to TRBD2. Looked up from germline, CDR1 is SEHNR and CDR2 is FQNEAQ (reference sequence). The ends lost 3 bases at V and 4 bases at J; junction bases unmatched: 4. The CDR3 contains 15 residues. Full variable domain (remainder filled in from reference TRBV7-9 and TRBJ2-2): DTGVSQNPRHKITKRGQNVTFRCDPISEHNRLYWYRQTLGQGPEFLTYFQNEAQLEKSRLLSDRFSAERPKGSFSTLEIQRTEQGDSAMYLCASSFGLALTGELFFGEGSRLTVL.

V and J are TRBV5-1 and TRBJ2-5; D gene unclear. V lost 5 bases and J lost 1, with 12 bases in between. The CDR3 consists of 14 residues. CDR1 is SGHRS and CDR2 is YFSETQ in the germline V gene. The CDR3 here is CASRGGFLQETQYF. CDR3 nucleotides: TGCGCCAGCAGGGGCGGCTTCCTCCAAGAGACCCAGTACTTC.

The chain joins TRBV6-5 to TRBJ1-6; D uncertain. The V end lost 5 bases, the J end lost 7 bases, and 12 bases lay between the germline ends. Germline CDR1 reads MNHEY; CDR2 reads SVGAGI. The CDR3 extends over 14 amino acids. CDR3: CASSPDSFNSPLHF. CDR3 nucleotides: TGTGCCAGCAGTCCCGACTCGTTCAATTCACCCCTCCACTTT.

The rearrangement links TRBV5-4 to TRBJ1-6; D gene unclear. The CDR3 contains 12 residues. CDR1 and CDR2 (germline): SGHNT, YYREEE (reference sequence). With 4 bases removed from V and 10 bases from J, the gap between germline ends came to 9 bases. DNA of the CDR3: TGTGCCAGCAGCACGGACGAATCACCCCTCCACTTT. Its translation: CASSTDESPLHF.

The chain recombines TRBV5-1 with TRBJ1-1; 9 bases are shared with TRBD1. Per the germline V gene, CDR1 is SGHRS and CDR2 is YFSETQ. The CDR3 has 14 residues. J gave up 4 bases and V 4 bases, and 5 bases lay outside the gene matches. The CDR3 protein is CASSTRTGATEAFF. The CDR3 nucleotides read TGCGCCAGCAGCACCCGGACAGGGGCCACTGAAGCTTTCTTT.

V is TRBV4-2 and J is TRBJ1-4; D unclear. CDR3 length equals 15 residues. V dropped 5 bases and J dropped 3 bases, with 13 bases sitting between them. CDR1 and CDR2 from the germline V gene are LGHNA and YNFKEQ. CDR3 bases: TGTGCCAGCAGCACAGAATGGCTTTCTAATGAAAAACTGTTTTTT. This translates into CASSTEWLSNEKLFF.

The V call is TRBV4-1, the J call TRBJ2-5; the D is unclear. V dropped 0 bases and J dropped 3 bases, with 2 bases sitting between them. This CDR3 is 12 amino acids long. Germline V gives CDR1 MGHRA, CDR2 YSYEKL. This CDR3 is CASSQEEETQYF. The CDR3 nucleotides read TGCGCCAGCAGCCAAGAGGAAGAGACCCAGTACTTC.

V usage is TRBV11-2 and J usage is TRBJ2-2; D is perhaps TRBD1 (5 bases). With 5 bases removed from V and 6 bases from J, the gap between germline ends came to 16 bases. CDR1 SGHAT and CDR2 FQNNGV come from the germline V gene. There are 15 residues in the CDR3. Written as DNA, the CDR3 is TGTGCCAGCAGCGTCCTGACAGTGGTATCCGGGGAGCTGTTTTTT. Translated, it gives CASSVLTVVSGELFF.

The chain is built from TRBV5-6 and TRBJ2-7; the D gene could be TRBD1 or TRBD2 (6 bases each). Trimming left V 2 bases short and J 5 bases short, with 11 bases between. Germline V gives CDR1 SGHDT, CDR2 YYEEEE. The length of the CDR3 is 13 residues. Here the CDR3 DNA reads TGTGCCAGCAGCTTTGGAGGGGGTGACGAGCAGTACTTC. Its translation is CASSFGGGDEQYF. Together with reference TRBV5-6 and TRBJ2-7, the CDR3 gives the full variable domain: DAGVTQSPTHLIKTRGQQVTLRCSPKSGHDTVSWYQQALGQGPQFIFQYYEEEERQRGNFPDRFSGHQFPNYSSELNVNALLLGDSALYLCASSFGGGDEQYFGPGTRLTVT.

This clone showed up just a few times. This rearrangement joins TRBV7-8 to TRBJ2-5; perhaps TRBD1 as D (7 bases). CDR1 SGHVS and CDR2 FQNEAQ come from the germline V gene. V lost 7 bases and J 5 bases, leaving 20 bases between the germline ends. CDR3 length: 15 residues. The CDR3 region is CASNPEPPGGETQYF. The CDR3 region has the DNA TGTGCCAGCAACCCTGAACCTCCAGGGGGGGAGACCCAGTACTTC. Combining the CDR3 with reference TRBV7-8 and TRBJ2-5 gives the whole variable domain GAGVSQSPRYKVAKRGQDVALRCDPISGHVSLFWYQQALGQGPEFLTYFQNEAQLDKSGLPSDRFFAERPEGSVSTLKIQRTQQEDSAVYLCASNPEPPGGETQYFGPGTRLLVL.

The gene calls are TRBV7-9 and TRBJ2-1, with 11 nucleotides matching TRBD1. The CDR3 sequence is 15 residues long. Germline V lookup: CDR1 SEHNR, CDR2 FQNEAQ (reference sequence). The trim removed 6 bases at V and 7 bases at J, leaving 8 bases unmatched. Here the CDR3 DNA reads TGTGCCAGCAGGCCGGGACAGGGGGTGTTAAATGAGCAGTTCTTC. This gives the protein CASRPGQGVLNEQFF. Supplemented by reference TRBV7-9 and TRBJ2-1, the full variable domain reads DTGVSQNPRHKITKRGQNVTFRCDPISEHNRLYWYRQTLGQGPEFLTYFQNEAQLEKSRLLSDRFSAERPKGSFSTLEIQRTEQGDSAMYLCASRPGQGVLNEQFFGPGTRLTVL.

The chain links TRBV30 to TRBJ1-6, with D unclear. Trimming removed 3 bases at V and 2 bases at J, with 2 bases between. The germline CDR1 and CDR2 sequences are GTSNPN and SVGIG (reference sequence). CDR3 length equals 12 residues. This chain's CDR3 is CAWRPYNSPLHF. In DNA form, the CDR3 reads TGTGCCTGGAGGCCCTATAATTCACCCCTCCACTTT.

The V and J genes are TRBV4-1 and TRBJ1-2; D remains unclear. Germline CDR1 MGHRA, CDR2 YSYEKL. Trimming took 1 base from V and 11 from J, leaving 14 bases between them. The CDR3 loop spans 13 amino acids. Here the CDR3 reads CASSQASGSFYTF. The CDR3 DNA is TGCGCCAGCAGCCAAGCCAGTGGAAGTTTTTACACCTTC.

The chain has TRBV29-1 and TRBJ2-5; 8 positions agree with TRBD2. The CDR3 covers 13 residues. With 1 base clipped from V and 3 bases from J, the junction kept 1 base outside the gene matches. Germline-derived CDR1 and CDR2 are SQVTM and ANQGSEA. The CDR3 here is CSVEGRGEETQYF. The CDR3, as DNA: TGCAGCGTTGAAGGGCGGGGGGAAGAGACCCAGTACTTC.